These T cell receptor beta chains were read from a single sample in a study of blood T cell repertoires in COVID-19. The repertoire was sequenced with immunoSEQ multiplex PCR; TCRdb's copy has only in-frame clones and lacks some. The sample contains some 130,000 clones, nearly 70% of which appear only once. The sample comprised peripheral blood. These receptors came from a woman between 65 and 79 years old with acute or convalescent COVID-19. Both conserved end residues are part of each CDR3. D genes are given only for firm matches. For some rows the clone size is stated as once, few or many, or as a class when expanded; others skip it.

cdr3_aa	cdr3_nt	v_call	j_call	clone_size	d_call
CAQEGVKGLVDEQFF	TGTGCCCAAGAGGGTGTCAAGGGACTAGTTGATGAGCAGTTCTTC	TRBV15	TRBJ2-1	NA	TRBD2
CASSLGPGDEAFF	TGTGCCAGCAGCTTAGGGCCGGGGGATGAAGCTTTCTTT	TRBV7-9	TRBJ1-1	NA	NA
CASSLDRGETQYF	TGCGCCAGCAGCTTGGATCGGGGAGAGACCCAGTACTTC	TRBV5-1	TRBJ2-5	NA	NA
CASSIGAGVYEQYF	TGTGCCAGTAGTATAGGGGCAGGGGTCTACGAGCAGTACTTC	TRBV19	TRBJ2-7	NA	NA
CASGRREYEQFF	TGTGCCAGCGGGAGGAGAGAATATGAGCAGTTCTTC	TRBV6-5	TRBJ2-1	few	NA
CASSLVTSGLNTEAFF	TGTGCCAGCAGCTTGGTTACGAGCGGATTAAACACTGAAGCTTTCTTT	TRBV5-6	TRBJ1-1	many	NA
CASSFRGRAGAGGNQPQHF	TGTGCCAGCAGTTTCCGCGGGAGGGCCGGGGCCGGGGGCAATCAGCCCCAGCATTTT	TRBV27	TRBJ1-5	NA	NA
CASSPTSGGADTQYF	TGTGCCAGCAGCCCTACTAGCGGGGGAGCAGATACGCAGTATTTT	TRBV6-4	TRBJ2-3	NA	TRBD2
CASPRDSGEAFF	TGTGCCAGCCCCCGGGACAGCGGTGAAGCTTTCTTT	TRBV6-4	TRBJ1-1	NA	TRBD1
CASSHGQGQFTDTQYF	TGTGCCAGCAGTCATGGACAGGGACAATTCACAGATACGCAGTATTTT	TRBV14	TRBJ2-3	NA	TRBD1
CASSARDRDPYGYTF	TGTGCCAGCAGTGCCCGGGACAGGGACCCATATGGCTACACCTTC	TRBV2	TRBJ1-2	NA	TRBD1
CASSEGTGSFKQYF	TGTGCCAGCAGTGAAGGGACAGGGTCGTTCAAGCAGTACTTC	TRBV25-1	TRBJ2-7	NA	TRBD1
CASSLAQLQGAPRNTEAFF	TGTGCCAGCAGCTTAGCGCAGTTACAGGGGGCGCCAAGGAACACTGAAGCTTTCTTT	TRBV7-9	TRBJ1-1	NA	TRBD1
CASSISGANTGELFF	TGTGCCAGTAGTATATCGGGTGCGAACACCGGGGAGCTGTTTTTT	TRBV19	TRBJ2-2	few	NA
CASSYYRTGPYNEQFF	TGTGCCAGCAGTTACTATCGGACAGGACCTTACAATGAGCAGTTCTTC	TRBV6-2/TRBV6-3	TRBJ2-1	once	TRBD1
CASSDGLGNTIYF	TGTGCCAGCAGTGATGGGCTTGGAAACACCATATATTTT	TRBV6-1	TRBJ1-3	NA	NA
CASSPGDRVGYEKLFF	TGTGCCAGCAGCCCTGGCGACAGGGTCGGGTACGAAAAACTGTTTTTT	TRBV11-2	TRBJ1-4	few	TRBD1
CASSETQTRNEKLFF	TGTGCCAGCAGTGAAACACAGACAAGAAATGAAAAACTGTTTTTT	TRBV6-1	TRBJ1-4	many	NA
CASTWRSSYNSPLHF	TGTGCCAGCACCTGGCGGAGCTCCTATAATTCACCCCTCCACTTT	TRBV28	TRBJ1-6	NA	NA
CAWSGRGEAFF	TGTGCCTGGAGTGGCAGGGGGGAAGCTTTCTTT	TRBV30	TRBJ1-1	once	TRBD1
CASSITRERVEQYF	TGTGCCAGCAGCATAACCCGGGAAAGGGTCGAGCAGTACTTC	TRBV5-6	TRBJ2-7	NA	NA
CASSQDFSGRYNEQFF	TGCGCCAGCAGCCAAGATTTTAGCGGACGTTACAATGAGCAGTTCTTC	TRBV4-1	TRBJ2-1	NA	NA
CASRKSFGQGEAFF	TGTGCCAGCAGGAAGTCTTTTGGACAGGGCGAAGCTTTCTTT	TRBV25-1	TRBJ1-1	NA	TRBD1
CATSDSLGPLGYEQYF	TGTGCCACCAGTGATTCCCTAGGTCCCTTGGGCTACGAGCAGTACTTC	TRBV24-1	TRBJ2-7	NA	NA
CASSIGTGQGSSNQPQHF	TGTGCCAGTAGTATTGGAACCGGACAGGGGTCCAGCAATCAGCCCCAGCATTTT	TRBV19	TRBJ1-5	NA	TRBD1
CASSMLGGGNQPQHF	TGTGCCAGTAGTATGTTAGGGGGGGGCAATCAGCCCCAGCATTTT	TRBV19	TRBJ1-5	NA	NA
CASSLNRPTNEKLFF	TGTGCCAGCAGCTTAAACAGGCCAACTAATGAAAAACTGTTTTTT	TRBV7-2	TRBJ1-4	NA	NA
CASSFSRASPLHF	TGTGCCAGCAGTTTTTCCAGGGCTTCACCCCTCCACTTT	TRBV12-3/TRBV12-4	TRBJ1-6	NA	NA
CASSSTGVSSQETQYF	TGCGCCAGCAGCTCCACAGGGGTCTCCAGTCAAGAGACCCAGTACTTC	TRBV5-1	TRBJ2-5	few	TRBD1
CASSLGREGRNEQFF	TGTGCCAGCAGCTTGGGACGGGAGGGTAGGAATGAGCAGTTCTTC	TRBV5-4	TRBJ2-1	NA	TRBD2
CASRGDTYYGYTF	TGTGCCAGCAGGGGGGACACGTACTATGGCTACACCTTC	TRBV2	TRBJ1-2	NA	NA
CASSLGLGREGYTF	TGTGCCAGCAGCCTGGGGTTGGGCAGGGAAGGCTACACCTTC	TRBV7-9	TRBJ1-2	many	NA
CASSINGPGDLHF	TGTGCCAGTAGTATCAATGGCCCGGGAGACCTCCACTTT	TRBV19	TRBJ1-6	NA	NA
CASSLRGAGGLDEQFF	TGTGCCAGCAGCTTAAGGGGGGCAGGGGGCTTGGATGAGCAGTTCTTC	TRBV7-2	TRBJ2-1	NA	TRBD1
CASSYSAGVGEQYF	TGTGCCAGCAGTTACTCGGCGGGAGTGGGCGAGCAGTACTTC	TRBV6-2/TRBV6-3	TRBJ2-7	NA	TRBD2
CASSVDEGASGYTF	TGTGCCAGCAGCGTAGACGAGGGCGCCTCTGGCTACACCTTC	TRBV9	TRBJ1-2	NA	NA
CASTSGNTEAFF	TGTGCCAGCACCAGCGGGAACACTGAAGCTTTCTTT	TRBV28	TRBJ1-1	NA	NA
CASSITQGGGFYEQYF	TGTGCCAGTAGTATAACCCAGGGGGGCGGATTCTACGAGCAGTACTTC	TRBV19	TRBJ2-7	NA	NA
CASSLSQEYGYTF	TGTGCCAGCAGCTTGAGCCAGGAATATGGCTACACCTTC	TRBV11-2	TRBJ1-2	NA	NA
CASRQTVGTDTQYF	TGTGCCAGCAGGCAGACAGTCGGCACAGATACGCAGTATTTT	TRBV6-5	TRBJ2-3	NA	NA
CASSYPTSGGSYEQYF	TGCGCCAGCAGCTACCCGACTAGCGGGGGATCCTACGAGCAGTACTTC	TRBV5-1	TRBJ2-7	NA	TRBD2
CASSLTGGNEQFF	TGTGCCAGCAGCCTTACAGGGGGCAATGAGCAGTTCTTC	TRBV11-2	TRBJ2-1	NA	TRBD1
CASRNSPSTDTQYF	TGTGCCAGCAGAAACAGCCCTAGCACAGATACGCAGTATTTT	TRBV6-6	TRBJ2-3	NA	NA
CASIRQGVTYEQYF	TGTGCCAGTATACGACAGGGGGTCACCTACGAGCAGTACTTC	TRBV19	TRBJ2-7	NA	TRBD1
CASSPDSHYQPQHF	TGTGCCAGCAGTCCCGACAGTCACTATCAGCCCCAGCATTTT	TRBV6-6	TRBJ1-5	NA	NA